Listed below are T cell receptor beta chains from one sample, sequenced in a study of T cells in Graves' hyperthyroidism and ophthalmopathy. TCRdb fed the multiplex PCR reads into MiXCR, producing one record per CDR3 protein. This table has about 380,000 distinct CDR3 sequences, roughly 18% appearing once. The sequencing input was blood. These TCRs come from a man between 18 and 29 years old with Graves' ophthalmopathy. Both conserved end residues are part of each CDR3. The D gene is left open where the match is weak. Only part of the rows carry a size: once, few, many, or a class if the clone is expanded.

V	size	J	D	DNA	CDR3
TRBV2	-	TRBJ1-1	TRBD1	TGTGCCAGCAGGATGCCGGGACAGGGTTTTGAAGCTTTCTTT	CASRMPGQGFEAFF
TRBV9	once	TRBJ2-1	-	TGTGCCAGCAGCCCTGGAACTCAACCCCCCTACAATGAGCAGTTCTTC	CASSPGTQPPYNEQFF
TRBV12-3/TRBV12-4	many	TRBJ1-4	-	TGTGCCAGCAGTACAGGAACTTTTGGTGAAAAACTGTTTTTT	CASSTGTFGEKLFF
TRBV6-1	-	TRBJ1-2	TRBD1	TGTGCCAGCAGTGGTTTGGGACAGACAAACGGGTATGGCTACACCTTC	CASSGLGQTNGYGYTF
TRBV24-1	many	TRBJ2-5	-	TGTGCCACCAGTGATGTGGGGGGGCTGGAGACCCAGTACTTC	CATSDVGGLETQYF
TRBV18	-	TRBJ2-7	-	TGTGCCAGCTCACCACCATCCCGGGTTATAGGGGAGCAGTACTTC	CASSPPSRVIGEQYF
TRBV9	many	TRBJ2-7	-	TGTGCCAGCAGCACTACAGGGGAGGCCTCCTACGAGCAGTACTTC	CASSTTGEASYEQYF
TRBV9	few	TRBJ1-4	-	TGTGCCAGCAGCGGACCCGGGCCGGAGGGGGAAAAACTGTTTTTT	CASSGPGPEGEKLFF
TRBV7-8	many	TRBJ2-1	TRBD2	TGTGCCAGCAGACCTATAGCGGGGGGGCAAAATGAGCAGTTCTTC	CASRPIAGGQNEQFF
TRBV7-9	-	TRBJ2-1	TRBD2	TGTGCCAGCAGTCGGGACTCTAGCGGGGGGCGAAATGAGCAGTTCTTC	CASSRDSSGGRNEQFF
TRBV20-1	many	TRBJ2-3	-	TGCAGTGCCCCCATCTGGGGGGCAGATACGCAGTATTTT	CSAPIWGADTQYF
TRBV4-1	-	TRBJ2-2	TRBD1	TGCGCCAGCAGCCATGCACCGGGACAGGGGAACACCGGGGAGCTGTTTTTT	CASSHAPGQGNTGELFF
TRBV2	-	TRBJ1-1	-	TGTGCCAGCAGGGATTTCCGGAACGGGAACACTGAAGCTTTCTTT	CASRDFRNGNTEAFF
TRBV24-1	-	TRBJ1-1	-	TGTGCCACCAGTGATCGTCCCACTGAAGCTTTCTTT	CATSDRPTEAFF
TRBV2	-	TRBJ1-4	TRBD1	TGTGCCAGCAGTGGGGGACAGGGGGCTAATGAAAAACTGTTTTTT	CASSGGQGANEKLFF
TRBV3-1	many	TRBJ1-1	-	TGTGCCAGCAGCCAAGATCCAGGATATGAAGCTTTCTTT	CASSQDPGYEAFF
TRBV12-3/TRBV12-4	-	TRBJ1-2	-	TGTGCCAGCAGTTGGGGATCCGGGGCAGGTGGTGGCTACACCTTC	CASSWGSGAGGGYTF
TRBV27	many	TRBJ2-7	-	TGTGCCAGCAGTTTAGGTGGGGGGCGCGACGAGCAGTACTTC	CASSLGGGRDEQYF
TRBV6-1	-	TRBJ2-5	TRBD1	TGTGCCAGCAGTGGTACGGGACAGCTAGAGACCCAGTACTTC	CASSGTGQLETQYF
TRBV2	many	TRBJ2-1	-	TGTGCCAGCAGTGAAGGGCATCTCTCCTACAATGAGCAGTTCTTC	CASSEGHLSYNEQFF
TRBV7-2	many	TRBJ2-1	-	TGTGCCAGCAGCGCCGGCCGTATGCTGTTCTTC	CASSAGRMLFF
TRBV2	-	TRBJ1-2	TRBD1	TGTGCCAGCACCGAAATCGGGACAGCTACTAACTATGGCTACACCTTC	CASTEIGTATNYGYTF
TRBV19	-	TRBJ1-3	-	TGTGCCAGTAGTATCCTGGCGCGGGGCACCCGCACCGGAAACACCATATATTTT	CASSILARGTRTGNTIYF
TRBV12-3/TRBV12-4	many	TRBJ2-1	-	TGTGCCAGCAGTCCCTCCACAAGTTACTACAATGAGCAGTTCTTC	CASSPSTSYYNEQFF
TRBV7-6	many	TRBJ2-7	-	TGTGCCAGCAGCTTAAGACAGGATCCCTACGAGCAGTACTTC	CASSLRQDPYEQYF
TRBV2	-	TRBJ2-3	TRBD2	TGTGCCACCTCTCTAGCGGCTAGCACAGATACGCAGTATTTT	CATSLAASTDTQYF
TRBV5-6	few	TRBJ1-1	-	TGTGCCAGCAGCTTGGCGGGGGAGATGGGAAACACTGAAGCTTTCTTT	CASSLAGEMGNTEAFF
TRBV28	many	TRBJ1-5	-	TGTGCCAGCAGTAGAACGTGGGGGGGGCGGAATAGCAATCAGCCCCAGCATTTT	CASSRTWGGRNSNQPQHF
TRBV5-6	-	TRBJ1-4	-	TGTGCCAGCAGCTTGCTGGGGAATAATGAAAAACTGTTTTTT	CASSLLGNNEKLFF
TRBV7-3	many	TRBJ2-2	-	TGTGCCAGCAGCACGTCTTCGAACACCGGGGAGCTGTTTTTT	CASSTSSNTGELFF
TRBV6-1	-	TRBJ1-4	-	TGTGCCAGCAGTGAACGGGAGGCAACTAGTGAAAAACTGTTTTTT	CASSEREATSEKLFF
TRBV3-1	many	TRBJ2-5	TRBD1	TGTGCCAGCAGCCCGACAGGGGTCCAAGAGACCCAGTACTTC	CASSPTGVQETQYF
TRBV9	-	TRBJ1-4	TRBD1	TGTGCCAGCAGCGTAGGTGACAGGGGACCCACTAATGAAAAACTGTTTTTT	CASSVGDRGPTNEKLFF
TRBV6-2/TRBV6-3	few	TRBJ1-1	-	TGTGCCAGCAGACCTCTTGGGACTGAAGCTTTCTTT	CASRPLGTEAFF
TRBV9	-	TRBJ1-2	-	TGTGCCAGCAGCGGACATGGGGGCTACACCTTC	CASSGHGGYTF
TRBV4-2	few	TRBJ1-5	-	TGTGCCAGCAGCCAGGAGGACGGTAGCAATCAGCCCCAGCATTTT	CASSQEDGSNQPQHF
TRBV2	many	TRBJ2-5	TRBD1	TGTGCCAGCAGAGGACAGGGGGCGGAGACCCAGTACTTC	CASRGQGAETQYF
TRBV12-3/TRBV12-4	many	TRBJ1-2	-	TGTGCCAGCAGTTTGAGGAGGGGGGTGAGGTATGGCTACACCTTC	CASSLRRGVRYGYTF
TRBV5-1	many	TRBJ2-6	TRBD1	TGCGCCAGCAGCGCGACAGGGGTGAGGCCTGGGGCCAACGTCCTGACTTTC	CASSATGVRPGANVLTF
TRBV29-1	few	TRBJ2-7	-	TGCAGCGTTGATGGGGGGGTCAGGGGGCTTAACGAGCAGTACTTC	CSVDGGVRGLNEQYF
TRBV6-1	many	TRBJ1-6	TRBD1	TGTGCCAGCAAAAGGGGACAGAACTATAATTCACCCCTCCACTTT	CASKRGQNYNSPLHF
TRBV27	many	TRBJ1-1	-	TGTGCCAGCTCGATCGGATTGGGGGGCACTGAAGCTTTCTTT	CASSIGLGGTEAFF
TRBV6-1	many	TRBJ2-7	-	TGTGCCAGCAGTGATGGCGGAGCTATATCGACCTACGAGCAGTACTTC	CASSDGGAISTYEQYF
TRBV2	many	TRBJ1-5	-	TGTGCCAGCAGTGATTTAAGTCAGCCCCAGCATTTT	CASSDLSQPQHF
TRBV7-9	many	TRBJ2-5	TRBD2	TGTGCCAGCAGCACCATTTCTGCGGGGGGGCGAGAGACCCAGTACTTC	CASSTISAGGRETQYF